The 30 T cell receptor beta chains given below trace back to one sample, sequenced in a study of T cells after yellow fever vaccination. TCRdb reprocessed the 5' RACE reads with MiXCR, giving one entry per CDR3 protein. The table has about 350,000 distinct CDR3 sequences, 11% seen once. Here the sequenced sample was PBMCs, taken on the day of the first yellow fever vaccination. The receptors stem from a man younger than 35 who received the YFV17D yellow fever vaccine.

This clonotype was detected only a few times. The chain is built from TRBV4-1 and TRBJ1-1; the match to TRBD1 covers 7 bases. With V trimmed by 1 base and J by 0 bases, 11 bases remained unmatched. The germline gives CDR1 MGHRA, CDR2 YSYEKL. The CDR3 sequence is 18 residues long. The CDR3 sequence: CASSQAPAGTDMNTEAFF. The CDR3 nucleotides are TGCGCCAGCAGCCAAGCCCCCGCCGGGACAGATATGAACACTGAAGCTTTCTTT.

This clonotype occurred a few times. J is TRBJ2-1 and V is TRBV5-4; TRBD1 might be the D (6 bases). This CDR3 region has 16 residues. CDR1 and CDR2 (germline): SGHNT, YYREEE (reference sequence). V gave up 0 bases and J gave up 6 bases, with 16 bases separating them. CDR3 sequence (DNA): TGTGCCAGCAGCTTGGTACCAGGGGTAGTTGGCAATGAGCAGTTCTTC. It translates to CASSLVPGVVGNEQFF.

This rearrangement joins TRBV14 to TRBJ1-1, with TRBD1 matching over 7 bases. The CDR3 length is 14 residues. The germline CDR1 and CDR2 sequences are SGHDN and FVKESK. After removal of 3 bases from V and 8 bases from J, the junction contained 9 bases not matched to a gene. CDR3 DNA: TGTGCCAGCAGCCAGTTTAACAGGGGCCGGGAAGCTTTCTTT. The encoded protein is CASSQFNRGREAFF.

This clonotype has only a few counts. The chain joins TRBV5-1 to TRBJ1-1; a weak D match, TRBD1 (6 bases). Germline CDR1 reads SGHRS; CDR2 reads YFSETQ. Between the trimmed V and J ends, which lost 2 bases and 8 bases, there was a span of 10 bases. The CDR3 extends over 12 amino acids. DNA for the CDR3: TGCGCCAGCAGCTTACAGGGTGCCGAAGCTTTCTTT. Protein product: CASSLQGAEAFF.

This clonotype has just a few counts. The genes are TRBV20-1 and TRBJ1-5, with 8 nucleotides matching TRBD1. Trimming cost V 5 bases and J 1 base; bases outside gene matches: 4. This CDR3 is 14 amino acids long. Germline CDR1 is DFQATT and CDR2 is SNEGSKA (reference sequence). The CDR3 region has the DNA TGCAGTGCTTGGGACAGGAGCAGCAATCAGCCCCAGCATTTT. This sequence encodes CSAWDRSSNQPQHF.

This clonotype was seen ten or more times. The chain joins TRBV3-1 to TRBJ2-5, with no clear D. Trimming took 1 base from V and 4 from J, leaving 7 bases between them. This CDR3 comprises 13 residues. In germline, CDR1 is LGHDT, CDR2 YNNKEL (reference sequence). The CDR3 region is CASSQGLRETQYF. CDR3 DNA: TGTGCCAGCAGCCAAGGCCTGAGAGAGACCCAGTACTTC.

The rearrangement uses TRBV2 and TRBJ2-5; TRBD1 matches at 8 bases. Germline V gene sequence: CDR1 SNHLY, CDR2 FYNNEI. V lost 2 bases to trimming and J lost 2 bases; unmatched junction nucleotides: 1. The CDR3 runs 14 residues. The CDR3 region is CASSERQGQETQYF. The CDR3 nucleotides are TGTGCCAGCAGTGAAAGACAGGGGCAAGAGACCCAGTACTTC. The variable domain in full, completed from reference TRBV2 and TRBJ2-5, reads EPEVTQTPSHQVTQMGQEVILRCVPISNHLYFYWYRQILGQKVEFLVSFYNNEISEKSEIFDDQFSVERPDGSNFTLKIRSTKLEDSAMYFCASSERQGQETQYFGPGTRLLVL.

This rearrangement joins TRBV6-2 or TRBV6-3 to TRBJ2-7, with D possibly being TRBD2 (6 bases). Germline V gene data show CDR1 as MNHEY and CDR2 as SVGEGT. The V and J ends lost 3 bases and 7 bases respectively, with 13 bases between them. The CDR3 has 13 residues. The CDR3: CASSYRRGAEQYV. The DNA for the CDR3 is TGTGCCAGCAGTTATAGGAGGGGCGCGGAGCAGTACGTC.

The rearrangement links TRBV3-1 to TRBJ2-5, with a weak D call TRBD2 (7 bases). Germline values: CDR1 LGHDT, CDR2 YNNKEL (reference sequence). V was clipped by 5 bases and J by 0 bases, with 10 bases between them. The CDR3 has 14 amino acids. CDR3 amino acids: CASSGGGYQETQYF. The CDR3 bases are TGTGCCAGCAGCGGGGGGGGCTACCAAGAGACCCAGTACTTC.

This clonotype has a count of ten or more. V usage is TRBV3-1 and J usage is TRBJ1-1; D is unclear. Trimming left V 0 bases short and J 8 bases short, with 10 bases between. The CDR3 sequence is 13 residues long. The germline V gene has CDR1 LGHDT and CDR2 YNNKEL (reference sequence). CDR3: CASSQDLTQEAFF. CDR3 coding DNA: TGTGCCAGCAGCCAAGATCTCACGCAAGAAGCTTTCTTT.

This clonotype was picked up a small number of times. The chain uses TRBV19 and TRBJ2-7, with D perhaps given as TRBD1 or TRBD2 (5 bases each). Germline CDR1 is LNHDA and CDR2 is SQIVND (reference sequence). V lost 5 bases and J 2 bases, leaving 13 bases between the germline ends. The CDR3 consists of 14 residues. The CDR3 nucleotides read TGTGCCAGTAGTCCCGGTTGGGGGACCTACGAGCAGTACTTC. This gives the protein CASSPGWGTYEQYF.

There are a few counts of this clonotype. In nucleotides, the CDR3 is TGTGCCTGGAGTGCGGGGGCAGTCCCCGATACGCAGTATTTT. Translated: CAWSAGAVPDTQYF. V usage is TRBV30 and J usage is TRBJ2-3; either TRBD1 or TRBD2 may fit D (6 bases each). Germline V gives CDR1 GTSNPN, CDR2 SVGIG (reference sequence). CDR3 length: 14 amino acids. V was cut by 1 base and J by 6 bases, with 14 bases left in between.

Ten or more counts support this clonotype. V gene TRBV5-5 combines with J gene TRBJ2-5; D ambiguous. Germline lookup yields CDR1 SGHKS and CDR2 YYEKEE (reference sequence). The CDR3 contains 13 residues. V was shortened by 0 bases and J by 2 bases, with 5 bases between the two germline ends. The CDR3 loop is CASSLDSQETQYF. In DNA, the CDR3 is TGTGCCAGCAGCTTGGACAGTCAAGAGACCCAGTACTTC.

This clonotype was seen a few times. The chain joins TRBV4-3 to TRBJ2-1; 7 positions agree with TRBD2. CDR3 length: 16 residues. Trimming removed 4 bases from V and 3 bases from J; junction bases left unmatched: 9. Germline-derived CDR1 and CDR2 are LGHNA and YSLEER. In DNA form, the CDR3 reads TGCGCCAGCAGCCCCGGGGGGATCGGGCTCTACAATGAGCAGTTCTTC. This encodes CASSPGGIGLYNEQFF.

The rearrangement joins TRBV7-2 to TRBJ2-3; 8 bases fit TRBD2. This CDR3 region has 11 residues. Losses at the gene ends were 4 bases for V and 12 bases for J; bases not matched to a gene: 3. CDR1 SGHTA and CDR2 FQGNSA come from the germline V gene. CDR3 nucleotides: TGTGCCAGCAGCTCCGGGACTAGTCAGTATTTT. This encodes CASSSGTSQYF.

The sample holds a few counts of this clonotype. The chain uses TRBV10-3 and TRBJ1-6, with D possibly TRBD1 on 5 matching bases. Trimming took 4 bases from V and 10 from J, leaving 11 bases between them. Per the germline V gene, CDR1 is ENHRY and CDR2 is SYGVKD. The CDR3 consists of 13 residues. The CDR3 DNA follows: TGTGCCATCAGTGCGGCAGGGAACTCACCCCTCCACTTT. Its protein product is CAISAAGNSPLHF.

V gene TRBV10-3 combines with J gene TRBJ2-3; 7 bases align to TRBD2. Per the germline V gene, CDR1 is ENHRY and CDR2 is SYGVKD. V dropped 6 bases and J dropped 2; count of bases not matched to a gene: 5. The CDR3 loop spans 14 amino acids. CDR3 nucleotide sequence: TGTGCCATCAGCCCCGGGACTAACACAGATACGCAGTATTTT. Amino acid sequence: CAISPGTNTDTQYF.

This clonotype was detected only a few times. The chain joins TRBV11-2 to TRBJ2-1; D remains ambiguous. In germline, CDR1 is SGHAT, CDR2 FQNNGV. The CDR3 runs to 14 residues. Trimming left V 5 bases short and J 8 bases short, with 16 bases between. In DNA, the CDR3 is TGTGCCAGCAGCCCTCGAGGAGTTACCGATGAGCAGTTCTTC. This codes for CASSPRGVTDEQFF. The variable domain in full, completed from reference TRBV11-2 and TRBJ2-1, reads EAGVAQSPRYKIIEKRQSVAFWCNPISGHATLYWYQQILGQGPKLLIQFQNNGVVDDSQLPKDRFSAERLKGVDSTLKIQPAKLEDSAVYLCASSPRGVTDEQFFGPGTRLTVL.

V and J are TRBV29-1 and TRBJ1-1; no definite D call. Between the trimmed V and J ends, which lost 3 bases and 0 bases, there was a span of 8 bases. This CDR3 has 13 amino acids. Germline V gene data show CDR1 as SQVTM and CDR2 as ANQGSEA. CDR3 nucleotides: TGCAGCGTTGAGAAAACCCTGAACACTGAAGCTTTCTTT. Encoded protein: CSVEKTLNTEAFF.

This clonotype appeared many times. V and J are TRBV7-3 and TRBJ1-1; unclear D gene. The V gene's germline CDR1 is SGHTA and CDR2 FQGTGA. There are 13 residues in the CDR3. V lost 3 bases to trimming and J lost 5 bases, with 10 bases between them. The CDR3 DNA reads as TGTGCCAGCAGCTTTGGAGTTGGGACTGAAGCTTTCTTT. This codes for CASSFGVGTEAFF.

This clonotype was picked up many times. V is TRBV5-1 and J is TRBJ2-1, with 16 bases fitting TRBD2. CDR1 is SGHRS, CDR2 YFSETQ, per germline. Losses at the gene ends were 0 bases for V and 0 bases for J; bases not matched to a gene: 9. The CDR3 has 21 amino acids. CDR3 loop: CASSLEGLAGGFESSYNEQFF. The CDR3 nucleotides are TGCGCCAGCAGCTTGGAGGGACTAGCGGGGGGGTTCGAAAGCTCCTACAATGAGCAGTTCTTC.

This clonotype was seen a handful of times. This chain links TRBV7-2 with TRBJ2-3; 13 nucleotides match TRBD2. CDR1 and CDR2 from the germline V gene are SGHTA and FQGNSA. The CDR3 has 14 residues. V was pared by 5 bases and J by 6 bases, with 2 bases of the junction left unmatched. The CDR3: CASSKTSGGDTQYF. The CDR3 region has the DNA TGTGCCAGCAGCAAGACTAGCGGGGGGGATACGCAGTATTTT.

The chain is built from TRBV6-2 or TRBV6-3 and TRBJ2-2; no reliable D call. Germline assignment: CDR1 MNHEY and CDR2 SVGEGT. This CDR3 comprises 17 residues. V was clipped by 2 bases and J by 5 bases, with 18 bases between them. The CDR3 loop is CASSYVPGNLWTGELFF. The CDR3 DNA reads as TGTGCCAGCAGTTACGTCCCTGGAAACTTATGGACCGGGGAGCTGTTTTTT.

This rearrangement joins TRBV19 to TRBJ1-6, with D possibly matching TRBD1 (6 bases). The germline V and J ends were trimmed by 7 bases and 7 bases, with 11 bases remaining between them. Germline loops: CDR1 LNHDA, CDR2 SQIVND (reference sequence). This CDR3 spans 13 amino acids. The CDR3 nucleotides read TGTGCCAGTAACCGGCAGGGGAATTCACCCCTCCACTTT. Translated, it gives CASNRQGNSPLHF. The entire variable domain, with the rest obtained from reference TRBV19 and TRBJ1-6, is as follows: DGGITQSPKYLFRKEGQNVTLSCEQNLNHDAMYWYRQDPGQGLRLIYYSQIVNDFQKGDIAEGYSVSREKKESFPLTVTSAQKNPTAFYLCASNRQGNSPLHFGNGTRLTVT.

The genes are TRBV7-9 and TRBJ1-5, with TRBD1 identical over 10 bases. Germline CDR1 reads SEHNR; CDR2 reads FQNEAQ (reference sequence). The CDR3 spans 13 residues. The ends lost 5 bases at V and 8 bases at J; junction bases unmatched: 3. This CDR3 reads CASSRQGAEPQHF. The CDR3 DNA sequence: TGTGCCAGCAGCCGACAGGGGGCTGAGCCCCAGCATTTT.

Ten or more counts support this clonotype. The gene calls are TRBV27 and TRBJ1-5, with D possibly matching TRBD1 (5 bases). CDR3 size: 13 residues. Trimming left V 1 base short and J 6 bases short, with 7 bases between. Germline CDR1 is MNHEY and CDR2 is SMNVEV (reference sequence). The CDR3 DNA reads as TGTGCCAGCAGTTTATGGGGGGGTCAGCCCCAGCATTTT. Protein: CASSLWGGQPQHF.

This clonotype has just a few counts. The V call is TRBV28, the J call TRBJ2-3, with D unresolved. Trimming stripped 2 bases from V and 4 bases from J, with 10 bases between. Germline loops: CDR1 MDHEN, CDR2 SYDVKM. The CDR3 has 14 amino acids. The CDR3 coding sequence is TGTGCCAGCAGTTTAAAAGGGATTTCAGATACGCAGTATTTT. Its translation is CASSLKGISDTQYF.

Many counts were recorded for this clonotype. The chain couples TRBV10-3 to TRBJ2-2; TRBD2 aligns across 9 bases. The CDR3 has 16 residues. Germline V gives CDR1 ENHRY, CDR2 SYGVKD. V was pared by 10 bases and J by 4 bases, with 13 bases of the junction left unmatched. CDR3 loop: CASRASGAAGTGELFF. CDR3 coding DNA: TGTGCCAGCCGGGCTAGCGGGGCGGCAGGCACCGGGGAGCTGTTTTTT.

This clonotype was found a few times. The rearrangement joins TRBV7-8 to TRBJ2-1; TRBD2 matches at 9 bases. The V gene end was trimmed by 0 bases and the J gene end by 7 bases; junction bases not matched to a gene: 13. CDR3 length: 18 residues. Per the germline V gene, CDR1 is SGHVS and CDR2 is FQNEAQ. The CDR3 protein is CASSLAPLRTSEHNEQFF. CDR3 coding DNA: TGTGCCAGCAGCTTAGCGCCCCTGAGGACTAGCGAACATAATGAGCAGTTCTTC.

The rearrangement links TRBV20-1 to TRBJ2-5; unclear D gene. Germline-derived CDR1 and CDR2 are DFQATT and SNEGSKA (reference sequence). Trimming took 1 base from V and 5 from J, leaving 11 bases between them. The CDR3 has 13 amino acids. The CDR3 nucleotides are TGCAGTGCTAGAGGTTTGGGTGGGGAGACCCAGTACTTC. Protein product: CSARGLGGETQYF.